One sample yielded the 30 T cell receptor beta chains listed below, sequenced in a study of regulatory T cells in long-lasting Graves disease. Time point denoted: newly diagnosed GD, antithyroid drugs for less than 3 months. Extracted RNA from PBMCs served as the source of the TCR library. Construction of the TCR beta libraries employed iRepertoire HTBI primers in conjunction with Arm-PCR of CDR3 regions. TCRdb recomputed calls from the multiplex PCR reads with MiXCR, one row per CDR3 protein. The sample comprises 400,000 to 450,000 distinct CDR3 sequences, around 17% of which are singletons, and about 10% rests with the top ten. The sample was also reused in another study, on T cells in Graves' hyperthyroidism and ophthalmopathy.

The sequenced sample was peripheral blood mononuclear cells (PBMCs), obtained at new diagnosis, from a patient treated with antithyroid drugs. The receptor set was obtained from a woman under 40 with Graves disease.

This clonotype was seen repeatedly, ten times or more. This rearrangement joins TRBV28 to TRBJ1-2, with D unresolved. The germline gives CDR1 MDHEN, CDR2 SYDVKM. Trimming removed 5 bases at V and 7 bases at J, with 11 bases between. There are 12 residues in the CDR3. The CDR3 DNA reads TGTGCCAGCAGTCCCTCCTGGCCTGGCTACACCTTC. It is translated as CASSPSWPGYTF.

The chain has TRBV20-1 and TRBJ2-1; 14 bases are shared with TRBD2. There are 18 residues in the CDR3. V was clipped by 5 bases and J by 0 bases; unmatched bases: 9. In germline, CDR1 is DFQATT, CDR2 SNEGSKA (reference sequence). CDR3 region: CSAATSGGGQSSYNEQFF. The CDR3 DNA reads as TGCAGTGCTGCGACTAGCGGGGGGGGACAAAGCTCCTACAATGAGCAGTTCTTC.

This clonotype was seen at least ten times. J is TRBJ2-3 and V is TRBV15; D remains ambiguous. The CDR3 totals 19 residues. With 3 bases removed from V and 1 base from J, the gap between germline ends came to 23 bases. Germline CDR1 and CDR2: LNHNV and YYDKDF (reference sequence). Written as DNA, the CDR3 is TGTGCCACCAGCAGCGATGGGGTCCGTTTGGGCACGCGCACAGATACGCAGTATTTT. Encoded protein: CATSSDGVRLGTRTDTQYF.

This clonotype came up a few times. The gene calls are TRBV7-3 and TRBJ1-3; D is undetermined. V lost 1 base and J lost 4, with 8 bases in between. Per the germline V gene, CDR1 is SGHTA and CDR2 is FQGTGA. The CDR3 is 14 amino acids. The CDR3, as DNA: TGTGCCAGCAGCTTAAGGGGAGAGGGAAACACCATATATTTT. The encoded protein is CASSLRGEGNTIYF.

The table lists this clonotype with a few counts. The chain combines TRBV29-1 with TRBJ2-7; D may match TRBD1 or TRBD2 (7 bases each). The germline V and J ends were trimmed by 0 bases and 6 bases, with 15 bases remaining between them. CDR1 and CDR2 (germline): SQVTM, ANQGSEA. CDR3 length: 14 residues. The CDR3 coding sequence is TGCAGCGTTGAAGAGAGTCGCAGGGGGGGCGAGCAGTACTTC. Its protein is CSVEESRRGGEQYF.

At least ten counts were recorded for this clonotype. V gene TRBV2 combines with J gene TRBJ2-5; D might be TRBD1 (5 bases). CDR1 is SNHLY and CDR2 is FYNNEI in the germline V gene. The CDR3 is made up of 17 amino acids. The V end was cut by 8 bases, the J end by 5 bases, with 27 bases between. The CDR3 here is CASRRPGSMPFDETQYF. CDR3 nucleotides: TGTGCCAGCCGTCGCCCAGGGTCCATGCCCTTTGACGAGACCCAGTACTTC.

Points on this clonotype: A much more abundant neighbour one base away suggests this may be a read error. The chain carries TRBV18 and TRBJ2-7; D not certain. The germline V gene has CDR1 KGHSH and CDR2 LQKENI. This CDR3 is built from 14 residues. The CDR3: CASSPGGPPYERYF. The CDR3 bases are TGTGCCAGCTCACCAGGCGGACCACCCTACGAGCGGTACTTC. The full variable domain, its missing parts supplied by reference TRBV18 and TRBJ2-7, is NAGVMQNPRHLVRRRGQEARLRCSPMKGHSHVYWYRQLPEEGLKFMVYLQKENIIDESGMPKERFSAEFPKEGPSILRIQQVVRGDSAAYFCASSPGGPPYERYFGPGTRLTVT.

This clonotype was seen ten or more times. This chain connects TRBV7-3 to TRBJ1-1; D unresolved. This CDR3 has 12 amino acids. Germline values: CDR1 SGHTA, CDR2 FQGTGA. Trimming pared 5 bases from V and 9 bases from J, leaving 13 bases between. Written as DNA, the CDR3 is TGTGCCAGCAGCCCCGGGTCAACTAAAGCTTTCTTT. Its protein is CASSPGSTKAFF.

CDR3 sequence: CASSQAPRAFYNEQFF. The DNA of the CDR3 is TGTGCCAGCAGCCAAGCCCCCAGAGCTTTCTACAATGAGCAGTTCTTC. The chain couples TRBV4-2 to TRBJ2-1, with D unresolved. V lost 1 base and J lost 3, with 13 bases in between. Germline V gene data show CDR1 as LGHNA and CDR2 as YNFKEQ. CDR3 length: 16 amino acids.

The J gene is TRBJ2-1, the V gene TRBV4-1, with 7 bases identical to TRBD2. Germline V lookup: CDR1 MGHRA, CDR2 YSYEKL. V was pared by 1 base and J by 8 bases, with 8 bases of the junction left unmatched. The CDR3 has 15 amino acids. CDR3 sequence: CASSQVISGSDEQFF. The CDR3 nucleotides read TGCGCCAGCAGCCAAGTTATTAGCGGGTCCGATGAGCAGTTCTTC.

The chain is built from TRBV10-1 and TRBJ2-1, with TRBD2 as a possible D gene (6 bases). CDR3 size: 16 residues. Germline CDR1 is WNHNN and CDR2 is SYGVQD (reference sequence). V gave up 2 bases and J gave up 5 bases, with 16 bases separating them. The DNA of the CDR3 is TGCGCCAGCAGTGAGCGGGGTCGTGGGACTCACAATGAGCAGTTCTTC. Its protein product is CASSERGRGTHNEQFF.

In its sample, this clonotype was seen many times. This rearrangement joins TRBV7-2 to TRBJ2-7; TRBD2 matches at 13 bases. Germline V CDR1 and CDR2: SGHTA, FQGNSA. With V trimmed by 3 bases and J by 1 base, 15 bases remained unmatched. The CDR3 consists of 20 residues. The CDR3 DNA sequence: TGTGCCAGCAGCTTTTCCGGACTAGCGGGAGAAACCAGAAGGTCCTACGAGCAGTACTTC. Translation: CASSFSGLAGETRRSYEQYF.

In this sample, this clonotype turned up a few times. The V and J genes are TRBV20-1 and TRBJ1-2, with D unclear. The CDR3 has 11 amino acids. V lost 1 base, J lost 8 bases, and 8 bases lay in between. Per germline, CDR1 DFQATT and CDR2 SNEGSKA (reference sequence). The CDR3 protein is CSARGSEGYTF. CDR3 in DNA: TGCAGTGCTAGAGGGTCCGAAGGCTACACCTTC.

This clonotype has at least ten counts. The CDR3 is CASSSGTGRRVGEQYF. Written as DNA, the CDR3 is TGTGCCAGCAGTTCAGGGACAGGGAGGAGGGTTGGCGAGCAGTACTTC. The chain links TRBV27 to TRBJ2-7; the match to TRBD1 covers 9 bases. J lost 6 bases, V lost 4 bases, and 13 bases had no gene match. The CDR3 is 16 residues long. The V gene's germline CDR1 is MNHEY and CDR2 SMNVEV (reference sequence).

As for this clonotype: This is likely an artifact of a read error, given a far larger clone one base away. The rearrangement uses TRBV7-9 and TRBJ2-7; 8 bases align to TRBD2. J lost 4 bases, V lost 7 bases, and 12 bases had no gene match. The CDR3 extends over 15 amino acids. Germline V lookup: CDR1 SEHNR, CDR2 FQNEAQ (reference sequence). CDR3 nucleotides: TGTGCCAGCACCCAAATAGCGGGGAAACTATACGAGCAGTACTTC. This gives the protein CASTQIAGKLYEQYF.

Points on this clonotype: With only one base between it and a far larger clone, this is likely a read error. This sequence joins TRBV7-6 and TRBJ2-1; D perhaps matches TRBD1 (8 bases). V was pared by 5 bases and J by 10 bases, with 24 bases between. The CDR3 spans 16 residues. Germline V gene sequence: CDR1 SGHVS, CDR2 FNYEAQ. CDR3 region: CASSNGGGQATYEQFF. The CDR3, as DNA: TGTGCCAGCAGCAATGGGGGGGGACAGGCCACCTACGAGCAGTTCTTC.

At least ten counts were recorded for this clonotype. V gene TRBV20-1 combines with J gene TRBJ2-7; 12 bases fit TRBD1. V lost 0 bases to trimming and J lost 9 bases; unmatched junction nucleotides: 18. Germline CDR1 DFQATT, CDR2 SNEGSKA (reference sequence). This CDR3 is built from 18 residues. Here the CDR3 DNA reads TGCAGTGCTAGAGATGGGGGACAGGGGGCCACCCCGGGTAGATGGCAGTACTTC. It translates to CSARDGGQGATPGRWQYF.

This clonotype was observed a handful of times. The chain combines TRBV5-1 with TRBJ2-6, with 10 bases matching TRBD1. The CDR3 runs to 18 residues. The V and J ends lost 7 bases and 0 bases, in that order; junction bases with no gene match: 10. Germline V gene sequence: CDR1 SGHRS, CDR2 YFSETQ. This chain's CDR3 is CASHRGTGAYSGANVLTF. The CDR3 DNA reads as TGCGCCAGCCATCGAGGGACAGGGGCGTACTCTGGGGCCAACGTCCTGACTTTC.

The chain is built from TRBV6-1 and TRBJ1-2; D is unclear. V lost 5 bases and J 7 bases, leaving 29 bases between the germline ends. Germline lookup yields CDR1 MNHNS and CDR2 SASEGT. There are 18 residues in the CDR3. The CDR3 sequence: CASSPVGTIGPPTTGYTF. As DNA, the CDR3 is TGTGCCAGCAGTCCCGTGGGTACAATCGGCCCTCCTACGACTGGCTACACCTTC.

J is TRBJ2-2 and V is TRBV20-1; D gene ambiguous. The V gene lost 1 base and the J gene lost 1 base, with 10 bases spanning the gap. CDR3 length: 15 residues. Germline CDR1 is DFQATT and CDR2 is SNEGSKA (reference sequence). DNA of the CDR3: TGCAGTGCTAGAGTTGATAATTGGAACACCGGGGAGCTGTTTTTT. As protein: CSARVDNWNTGELFF.

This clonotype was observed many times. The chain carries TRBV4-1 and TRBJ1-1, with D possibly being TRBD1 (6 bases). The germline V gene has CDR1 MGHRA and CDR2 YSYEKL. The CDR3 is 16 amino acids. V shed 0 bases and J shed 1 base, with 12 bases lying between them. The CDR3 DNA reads TGCGCCAGCAGCCAAGACAGGCAGGGGAGGAACACTGAAGCTTTCTTT. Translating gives CASSQDRQGRNTEAFF.

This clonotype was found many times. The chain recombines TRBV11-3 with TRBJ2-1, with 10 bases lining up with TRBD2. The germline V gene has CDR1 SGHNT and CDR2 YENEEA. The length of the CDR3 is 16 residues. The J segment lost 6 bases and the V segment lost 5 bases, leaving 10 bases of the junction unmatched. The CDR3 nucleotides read TGTGCCAGCAGCATCGGGGGGGGACTAGCGAGCAATGAGCAGTTCTTC. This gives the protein CASSIGGGLASNEQFF.

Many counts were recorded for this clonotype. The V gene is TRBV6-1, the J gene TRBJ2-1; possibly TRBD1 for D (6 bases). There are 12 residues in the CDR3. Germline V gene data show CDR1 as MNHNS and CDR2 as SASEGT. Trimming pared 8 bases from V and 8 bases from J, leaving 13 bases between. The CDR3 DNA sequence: TGTGCCAGCGGCCTCAGGGGACATGAGCAGTTCTTC. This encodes CASGLRGHEQFF.

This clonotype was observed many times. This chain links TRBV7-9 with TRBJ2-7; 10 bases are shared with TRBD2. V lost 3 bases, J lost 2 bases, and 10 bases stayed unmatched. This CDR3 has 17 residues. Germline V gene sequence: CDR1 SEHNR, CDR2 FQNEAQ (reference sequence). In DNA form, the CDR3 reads TGTGCCAGCAGCTTGACTAGCGGGCCTGACCTCACCTACGAGCAGTACTTC. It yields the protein CASSLTSGPDLTYEQYF.

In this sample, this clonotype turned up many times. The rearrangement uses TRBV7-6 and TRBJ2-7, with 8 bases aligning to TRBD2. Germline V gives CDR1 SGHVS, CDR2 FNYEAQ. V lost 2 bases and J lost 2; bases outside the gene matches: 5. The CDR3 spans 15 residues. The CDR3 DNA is TGTGCCAGCAGCTTACTAAGCGGGAGTCCCTACGAGCAGTACTTC. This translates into CASSLLSGSPYEQYF. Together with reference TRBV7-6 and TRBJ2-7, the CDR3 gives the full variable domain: GAGVSQSPRYKVTKRGQDVALRCDPISGHVSLYWYRQALGQGPEFLTYFNYEAQQDKSGLPNDRFSAERPEGSISTLTIQRTEQRDSAMYRCASSLLSGSPYEQYFGPGTRLTVT.

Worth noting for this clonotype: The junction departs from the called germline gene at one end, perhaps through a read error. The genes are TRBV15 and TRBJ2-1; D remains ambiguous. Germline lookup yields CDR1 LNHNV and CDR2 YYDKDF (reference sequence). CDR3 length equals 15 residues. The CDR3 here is CATSGLEISHNEQFF. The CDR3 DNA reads TGTGCCACCAGCGGATTAGAGATCTCCCACAATGAGCAGTTCTTC.

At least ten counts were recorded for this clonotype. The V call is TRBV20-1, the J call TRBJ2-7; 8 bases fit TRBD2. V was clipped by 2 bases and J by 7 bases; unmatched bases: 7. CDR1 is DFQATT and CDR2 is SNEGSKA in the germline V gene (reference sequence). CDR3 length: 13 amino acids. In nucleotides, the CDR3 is TGCAGTGCTAGACGGGAGGGTCCCGGGGAGCAGTACTTC. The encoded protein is CSARREGPGEQYF.

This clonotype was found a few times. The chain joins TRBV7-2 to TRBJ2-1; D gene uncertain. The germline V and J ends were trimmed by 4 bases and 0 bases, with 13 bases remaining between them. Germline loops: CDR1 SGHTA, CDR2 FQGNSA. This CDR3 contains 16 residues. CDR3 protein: CASSSAQPSSYNEQFF. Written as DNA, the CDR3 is TGTGCCAGCAGCTCAGCGCAGCCTTCCTCCTACAATGAGCAGTTCTTC.

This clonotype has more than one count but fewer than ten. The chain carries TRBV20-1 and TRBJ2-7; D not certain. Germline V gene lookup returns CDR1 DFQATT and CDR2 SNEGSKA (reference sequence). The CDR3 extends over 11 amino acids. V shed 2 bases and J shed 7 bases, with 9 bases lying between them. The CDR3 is CSARIVAEQYF. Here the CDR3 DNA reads TGCAGTGCTAGAATTGTCGCGGAGCAGTACTTC.

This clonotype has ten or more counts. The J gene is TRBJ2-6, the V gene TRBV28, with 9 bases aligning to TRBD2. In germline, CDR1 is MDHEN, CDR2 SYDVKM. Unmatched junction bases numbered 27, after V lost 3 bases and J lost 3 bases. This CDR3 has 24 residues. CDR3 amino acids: CASSFPPGGEAGGRTLRGANVLTF. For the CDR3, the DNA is TGTGCCAGCAGTTTCCCTCCAGGCGGGGAAGCGGGAGGCCGCACCCTACGTGGGGCCAACGTCCTGACTTTC.